The following is a T cell receptor (beta chain) sequence with its context. Its antigen is still unknown. This sample is drawn from a study of blood T cells in healthy people across ages. Overall study: Per two T cells, about one barcoded beta molecule was captured through template switching. The study's findings and limits: Aged donors had fewer naive CD4+ cells and lower diversity than long-lived donors.

A second PCR, run for about 6 to 11 cycles, used a sample-barcoded 5' primer plus a J-beta primer mix. Via MiXCR, TCRdb re-called the 5' RACE reads, giving one row per CDR3 protein. The sample has fewer than 900,000 distinct CDR3 sequences, around 48% seen once. Germline CDR1 reads SEHNR; CDR2 reads FQNEAQ (reference sequence). The CDR3 runs to 16 residues. Deletions cut 0 bases from V and 7 bases from J, with 16 bases between. The sample taken for sequencing was blood. The V and J genes are TRBV7-9 and TRBJ2-1, with D tentatively TRBD1 or TRBD2 (5 bases each). The TCR comes from a woman aged 55-70 years in good health. The CDR3 region has the DNA TGTGCCAGCAGCTTAGCGCCCGGGACCCAGGCTAATGAGCAGTTCTTC. Translating gives CASSLAPGTQANEQFF.